This T cell receptor (beta chain) was retrieved from a study of blood T cell repertoires in COVID-19. For the study at large: Donors in the United States, Italy and Spain gave samples during acute or convalescent COVID-19. PBMCs, B-cell-depleted T cells, or T cells were the source of the cDNA or gDNA that made up the material.

J gave up 6 bases and V 4 bases, and 8 bases lay outside the gene matches. Germline lookup yields CDR1 SGHRS and CDR2 YFSETQ. This CDR3 spans 14 amino acids. As handled by the study authors: The assay estimated nucleated cells by amplifying reference gene primers. Libraries were prepared by immunoSEQ multiplex PCR; TCRdb keeps only in-frame clonotypes and omits some of them. That table gives V, J and clone size, and the DNA gave D and trimming. In the table there are about 160,000 clones, 82% of which are singletons. The TCR originated in an elderly woman with active or convalescent COVID-19. Input material: peripheral blood. V gene TRBV5-1 combines with J gene TRBJ1-2; 8 bases are a match to TRBD1. CDR3 nucleotide sequence: TGCGCCAGCAGCCCCCAACAGGGGGTTGATGGCTACACCTTC. Its translation is CASSPQQGVDGYTF. Based on the CDR3 plus reference TRBV5-1 and TRBJ1-2, the full variable domain is KAGVTQTPRYLIKTRGQQVTLSCSPISGHRSVSWYQQTPGQGLQFLFEYFSETQRNKGNFPGRFSGRQFSNSRSEMNVSTLELGDSALYLCASSPQQGVDGYTFGSGTRLTVV.